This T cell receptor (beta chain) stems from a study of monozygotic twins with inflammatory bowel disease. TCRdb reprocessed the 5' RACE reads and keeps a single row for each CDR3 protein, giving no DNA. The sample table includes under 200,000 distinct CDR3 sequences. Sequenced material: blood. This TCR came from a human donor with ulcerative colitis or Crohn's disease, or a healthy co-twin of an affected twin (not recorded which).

The CDR3 is CASSLALVVSGNANTGELFF. The chain couples TRBV7-2 to TRBJ2-2; checking the TCRdb D call of TRBD2 is not possible without DNA. CDR3 length: 20 amino acids. Germline CDR1 SGHTA, CDR2 FQGNSA.